These 22 T cell receptor beta chains were sequenced from one sample in a study of neurological immune-mediated disorders. One entry per CDR3 protein, called by TCRdb with MiXCR from the 5' RACE reads. This table has approximately 20,000 distinct CDR3 sequences, roughly 17% appearing once. The specimen was CD8+ T cells from blood. These TCRs come from a woman younger than 30 with multiple sclerosis.

Many counts were recorded for this clonotype. J is TRBJ2-3 and V is TRBV5-1; TRBD2 matches at 10 bases. Trimming took 4 bases from V and 4 from J; bases not matched to a gene: 6. Germline loops: CDR1 SGHRS, CDR2 YFSETQ. The CDR3 spans 15 residues. This CDR3 is CASSSASGGSDTQYF. The CDR3, as DNA: TGCGCCAGCAGCAGCGCTAGCGGGGGTTCAGATACGCAGTATTTT.

This clonotype was counted many times. The chain employs TRBV25-1 and TRBJ2-3, with D uncertain. Germline V gene lookup returns CDR1 MGHDK and CDR2 SYGVNS. V lost 1 base, J lost 2 bases, and 7 bases lay in between. The CDR3 has 14 residues. The CDR3 protein is CASSEFQVTDTQYF. As DNA, the CDR3 is TGTGCCAGCAGTGAATTCCAGGTCACAGATACGCAGTATTTT. Combining the CDR3 with reference TRBV25-1 and TRBJ2-3 gives the whole variable domain EADIYQTPRYLVIGTGKKITLECSQTMGHDKMYWYQQDPGMELHLIHYSYGVNSTEKGDLSSESTVSRIRTEHFPLTLESARPSHTSQYLCASSEFQVTDTQYFGPGTRLTVL.

This clonotype was counted many times. V and J are TRBV5-1 and TRBJ1-4; TRBD1 agrees at 7 bases. From germline, CDR1 is SGHRS and CDR2 YFSETQ. The ends lost 4 bases at V and 4 bases at J; junction bases unmatched: 7. The CDR3 is 15 amino acids. This CDR3 is CASSPWTGSNEKLFF. DNA for the CDR3: TGCGCCAGCAGCCCGTGGACAGGCAGTAATGAAAAACTGTTTTTT.

Within the sample, this clonotype is medium-sized. V usage is TRBV12-3 or TRBV12-4 and J usage is TRBJ2-7; D ambiguous. This CDR3 is 13 amino acids long. Between the trimmed V and J ends, which lost 3 bases and 3 bases, there was a span of 9 bases. This CDR3 is CASSFSTGYEQYV. For the CDR3, the DNA is TGTGCCAGCAGTTTTTCGACGGGCTACGAGCAGTACGTC.

This chain connects TRBV10-3 to TRBJ2-1, with 12 bases that match TRBD2. Germline CDR1 ENHRY, CDR2 SYGVKD. The ends lost 3 bases at V and 11 bases at J; junction bases unmatched: 11. This CDR3 contains 16 residues. The chain's CDR3 is CAISDLAGGPGHKQFF. The DNA of the CDR3 is TGTGCCATCAGTGACCTAGCGGGAGGGCCCGGTCATAAGCAGTTCTTC.

This clonotype occurred many times. The chain links TRBV20-1 to TRBJ1-2; D is ambiguous. V lost 3 bases to trimming and J lost 6 bases, with 14 bases between them. The germline gives CDR1 DFQATT, CDR2 SNEGSKA (reference sequence). This CDR3 is built from 13 residues. The CDR3 nucleotides are TGCAGTGCTAGTACGCCCGACACCCATGGCTACACCTTC. Translated: CSASTPDTHGYTF.

This clonotype was seen many times. The V call is TRBV7-9, the J call TRBJ2-1; 9 nucleotides match TRBD1. The CDR3 length is 19 residues. The V segment lost 1 base and the J segment 2 bases; nucleotides outside the gene matches: 12. Germline CDR1 is SEHNR and CDR2 is FQNEAQ (reference sequence). CDR3 amino acids: CASSLGGQGLIIAYNEQFF. The CDR3 DNA reads TGTGCCAGCAGCTTAGGAGGACAGGGGTTGATTATCGCCTACAATGAGCAGTTCTTC.

This clonotype was recorded at least ten times. This chain links TRBV7-9 with TRBJ2-5, with TRBD1 as a possible D gene (5 bases). The CDR3 totals 14 residues. Per the germline V gene, CDR1 is SEHNR and CDR2 is FQNEAQ (reference sequence). V was cut by 1 base and J by 5 bases, with 11 bases left in between. The CDR3 sequence: CASSLVSRVETQYF. As DNA, the CDR3 is TGTGCCAGCAGCTTAGTCTCCAGGGTGGAGACCCAGTACTTC. The whole variable domain, filled in from reference TRBV7-9 and TRBJ2-5, reads DTGVSQNPRHKITKRGQNVTFRCDPISEHNRLYWYRQTLGQGPEFLTYFQNEAQLEKSRLLSDRFSAERPKGSFSTLEIQRTEQGDSAMYLCASSLVSRVETQYFGPGTRLLVL.

This clonotype appeared many times. The rearrangement links TRBV12-3 or TRBV12-4 to TRBJ1-1; TRBD1 might be the D (5 bases). The V end was cut by 3 bases, the J end by 0 bases, with 8 bases between. The CDR3 covers 14 residues. The CDR3 DNA reads as TGTGCCAGCAGTTTTGGACAACTGAACACTGAAGCTTTCTTT. Protein product: CASSFGQLNTEAFF.

This rearrangement joins TRBV20-1 to TRBJ1-2; 9 nucleotides line up with TRBD1. This CDR3 has 16 residues. The junction had 11 bases not matched to a gene; V was cut back by 3 bases and J by 3 bases. Germline CDR1 DFQATT, CDR2 SNEGSKA (reference sequence). The CDR3 DNA is TGCAGTGCTAGTGCCCCCGGGACAGGGCACTACTATGGCTACACCTTC. It encodes CSASAPGTGHYYGYTF.

In this sample, this clonotype turned up many times. The gene calls are TRBV7-3 and TRBJ2-7; 8 bases fit TRBD1. The CDR3 is 15 amino acids. CDR1 SGHTA and CDR2 FQGTGA come from the germline V gene. Trimming cost V 4 bases and J 4 bases; bases outside gene matches: 9. The CDR3 reads CASSSIRDRNYEQYF. In nucleotides, the CDR3 is TGTGCCAGCAGCTCCATCCGGGACAGGAATTACGAGCAGTACTTC. Variable domain in full (rest from reference TRBV7-3 and TRBJ2-7): GAGVSQTPSNKVTEKGKYVELRCDPISGHTALYWYRQSLGQGPEFLIYFQGTGAADDSGLPNDRFFAVRPEGSVSTLKIQRTERGDSAVYLCASSSIRDRNYEQYFGPGTRLTVT.

This clonotype was counted ten times or more. The chain uses TRBV5-1 and TRBJ1-2; a weak D match, TRBD1 (5 bases). The CDR3 spans 20 residues. The V end lost 1 base, the J end lost 0 bases, and 25 bases lay between the germline ends. From germline, CDR1 is SGHRS and CDR2 YFSETQ. CDR3 sequence reads: CASSLMEVGQGRNSNYGYTF. The CDR3 nucleotides are TGCGCCAGCAGCTTGATGGAAGTAGGGCAGGGCCGCAATTCTAACTATGGCTACACCTTC.

In this sample, this clonotype turned up many times. The chain uses TRBV5-6 and TRBJ2-7, with 8 bases aligning to TRBD2. Germline values: CDR1 SGHDT, CDR2 YYEEEE. J was trimmed by 5 bases and V by 1 base; bases with no gene match: 8. This CDR3 spans 15 amino acids. CDR3 in DNA: TGTGCCAGCAGCTTGTTTGCGACTAGCGCCAACGAGCAGTACGTC. Its protein product is CASSLFATSANEQYV.

There are many counts of this clonotype. The chain employs TRBV12-3 or TRBV12-4 and TRBJ1-2, with 7 bases matching TRBD1. V trimming: 2 bases; J trimming: 3 bases; junction bases outside the gene matches: 9. The CDR3 runs 16 residues. The CDR3: CASSLIKRQGDYGYTF. The CDR3 DNA is TGTGCCAGCAGTTTAATCAAGAGACAGGGTGACTATGGCTACACCTTC.

This clonotype was observed many times. The V and J genes are TRBV12-3 or TRBV12-4 and TRBJ2-3, with D unresolved. The CDR3 extends over 9 amino acids. The V end was cut by 10 bases, the J end by 6 bases, with 5 bases between. The DNA for the CDR3 is TGTGCCACTGGGGATACGCAGTATTTT. It yields the protein CATGDTQYF.

This clonotype was seen repeatedly, ten times or more. The V and J genes are TRBV28 and TRBJ2-1, with D possibly being TRBD2 (6 bases). The CDR3 extends over 15 amino acids. V gave up 3 bases and J gave up 8 bases, with 17 bases separating them. In germline, CDR1 is MDHEN, CDR2 SYDVKM. This chain's CDR3 is CASSLRRFSGDEQFF. CDR3 nucleotide sequence: TGTGCCAGCAGTTTGCGGCGGTTCTCGGGAGATGAGCAGTTCTTC.

This clonotype was counted ten times or more. V and J are TRBV9 and TRBJ2-3; TRBD2 is a possible D gene (6 bases). V was cut by 4 bases and J by 0 bases, with 15 bases left in between. Germline V gives CDR1 SGDLS, CDR2 YYNGEE. The CDR3 extends over 16 amino acids. Written as DNA, the CDR3 is TGTGCCAGCAGCCCCCCTACTAGCCTTAGCACAGATACGCAGTATTTT. Encoded protein: CASSPPTSLSTDTQYF.

Turning to this clonotype: The junction departs from the called germline gene at one end, perhaps through a read error. V gene TRBV13 combines with J gene TRBJ2-7; D not resolved. Germline lookup yields CDR1 PRHDT and CDR2 FYEKMQ (reference sequence). The CDR3 extends over 15 amino acids. Here the CDR3 reads CSSRQQWASSYEQYF. The CDR3 nucleotides are TGTTCCAGCAGACAACAGTGGGCCAGCTCCTACGAGCAGTACTTC.

This clonotype counts as medium-sized (0.01 to 0.1%). V usage is TRBV20-1 and J usage is TRBJ1-1; D remains ambiguous. V was cut by 4 bases and J by 3 bases, with 9 bases left in between. Germline loops: CDR1 DFQATT, CDR2 SNEGSKA (reference sequence). The CDR3 is 12 amino acids. The CDR3 region is CSAKVRDTEAFF. The DNA for the CDR3 is TGCAGTGCTAAGGTTAGGGACACTGAAGCTTTCTTT.

This clonotype was counted ten times or more. V and J are TRBV29-1 and TRBJ2-1, with D unresolved. The CDR3 extends over 10 amino acids. The V end lost 6 bases, the J end lost 15 bases, and 15 bases lay between the germline ends. Germline CDR1 reads SQVTM; CDR2 reads ANQGSEA. The CDR3: CSVNDPVWFF. CDR3 nucleotides: TGCAGCGTGAACGACCCGGTATGGTTCTTC.

This clonotype came up many times. J is TRBJ1-5 and V is TRBV7-9; no firm D call. V gave up 1 base and J gave up 6 bases, with 4 bases separating them. CDR1 SEHNR and CDR2 FQNEAQ come from the germline V gene (reference sequence). This CDR3 is built from 12 residues. The chain's CDR3 is CASSLEFQPQHF. Written as DNA, the CDR3 is TGTGCCAGCAGCTTAGAATTTCAGCCCCAGCATTTT. The variable domain in full, completed from reference TRBV7-9 and TRBJ1-5, reads DTGVSQNPRHKITKRGQNVTFRCDPISEHNRLYWYRQTLGQGPEFLTYFQNEAQLEKSRLLSDRFSAERPKGSFSTLEIQRTEQGDSAMYLCASSLEFQPQHFGDGTRLSIL.

This clonotype appeared many times. The chain carries TRBV4-1 and TRBJ2-1; D might be TRBD2 (7 bases). V lost 3 bases to trimming and J lost 7 bases, with 22 bases between them. Germline assignment: CDR1 MGHRA and CDR2 YSYEKL. There are 17 residues in the CDR3. The CDR3 is CASSQEGGAGARNEQFF. The CDR3 DNA reads TGCGCCAGCAGCCAGGAGGGGGGGGCGGGGGCTCGAAATGAGCAGTTCTTC.